Listed here are 30 T cell receptor beta chains from one sample, sequenced in a study of CD8 T cells in Susac syndrome. Random-hexamer reverse transcription was applied to roughly 0.5 to 1 ug RNA. TCRdb re-analysed the immunoSEQ multiplex PCR reads in MiXCR, keeping a single row per CDR3 protein. The table has around 180,000 distinct CDR3 sequences, under 95% seen once; the top ten hold about 0.088%. Sequencing was carried out using CD4+ T cells from PBMCs. These receptors were collected from a human donor with multiple sclerosis.

This chain links TRBV6-5 with TRBJ1-1; D not certain. Trimming shortened V by 0 bases and J by 2 bases, and 10 bases separated the two germline ends. The CDR3 covers 15 residues. CDR1 MNHEY and CDR2 SVGAGI come from the germline V gene. CDR3 residues: CASSYSIRVNTEAFF. CDR3 nucleotides: TGTGCCAGCAGTTACTCAATCCGGGTTAACACTGAAGCTTTCTTT.

The chain has TRBV20-1 and TRBJ2-7; weak D call: TRBD2 (6 bases). Trimming left V 3 bases short and J 3 bases short, with 12 bases between. CDR3 length: 13 amino acids. The germline V gene encodes CDR1 DFQATT and CDR2 SNEGSKA (reference sequence). The CDR3 region is CSASSDYHYEQYF. DNA of the CDR3: TGCAGTGCTAGCTCGGACTACCACTACGAGCAGTACTTC.

This chain connects TRBV5-1 to TRBJ1-2; D is unclear. This CDR3 has 14 residues. V lost 1 base and J lost 2, with 9 bases in between. The germline gives CDR1 SGHRS, CDR2 YFSETQ. CDR3 bases: TGCGCCAGCAGCTTGTCTAGTCAGAACTATGGCTACACCTTC. Translation: CASSLSSQNYGYTF.

The genes are TRBV2 and TRBJ2-3, with 8 bases matching TRBD2. The trim removed 4 bases at V and 4 bases at J, leaving 7 bases unmatched. This CDR3 has 15 residues. Germline V gives CDR1 SNHLY, CDR2 FYNNEI. For the CDR3, the DNA is TGTGCCAGCAGTGGCGGGGGGCCCTTGGCAGATACGCAGTATTTT. Translation: CASSGGGPLADTQYF.

This chain joins TRBV11-1 and TRBJ1-1; 8 bases match TRBD1. The J segment lost 5 bases and the V segment lost 5 bases, leaving 16 bases of the junction unmatched. CDR3 length: 17 amino acids. The germline V gene encodes CDR1 SGHAT and CDR2 FQDESV (reference sequence). DNA for the CDR3: TGTGCCAGCAGCCCTCAAACAGGAACAGGGGGTCGGACTGAAGCTTTCTTT. This sequence encodes CASSPQTGTGGRTEAFF.

The chain is built from TRBV3-1 and TRBJ2-5; D is undetermined. CDR1 is LGHDT and CDR2 is YNNKEL in the germline V gene (reference sequence). This CDR3 spans 12 amino acids. V lost 5 bases and J 1 base, leaving 5 bases between the germline ends. CDR3 sequence (DNA): TGTGCCAGCAGCATCGTCCAAGAGACCCAGTACTTC. It codes for CASSIVQETQYF.

The chain links TRBV7-2 to TRBJ2-3, with D unclear. V dropped 5 bases and J dropped 9 bases, with 15 bases sitting between them. The CDR3 runs 13 residues. Germline V CDR1 and CDR2: SGHTA, FQGNSA. The CDR3 region has the DNA TGTGCCAGCAGCCTCTTATCGTGGGGAACGCAGTATTTT. As protein: CASSLLSWGTQYF.

This chain links TRBV19 with TRBJ2-3, with 8 bases fitting TRBD2. Germline values: CDR1 LNHDA, CDR2 SQIVND (reference sequence). V gave up 1 base and J gave up 5 bases; unmatched junction bases: 8. The CDR3 loop spans 16 amino acids. The CDR3 region is CASSIGGSGEQDTQYF. The CDR3 nucleotides are TGTGCCAGTAGTATAGGAGGTAGCGGGGAGCAAGATACGCAGTATTTT. The full variable domain, its missing parts supplied by reference TRBV19 and TRBJ2-3, is DGGITQSPKYLFRKEGQNVTLSCEQNLNHDAMYWYRQDPGQGLRLIYYSQIVNDFQKGDIAEGYSVSREKKESFPLTVTSAQKNPTAFYLCASSIGGSGEQDTQYFGPGTRLTVL.

V gene TRBV18 combines with J gene TRBJ1-3; possibly TRBD1 for D (5 bases). Germline lookup yields CDR1 KGHSH and CDR2 LQKENI. This CDR3 has 16 residues. V lost 1 base and J lost 1, with 11 bases in between. The CDR3 region is CASSPQVGQSGNTIYF. The CDR3 coding sequence is TGTGCCAGCTCACCACAAGTGGGGCAGTCTGGAAACACCATATATTTT. The variable domain in full, with the rest retrieved from reference TRBV18 and TRBJ1-3, is NAGVMQNPRHLVRRRGQEARLRCSPMKGHSHVYWYRQLPEEGLKFMVYLQKENIIDESGMPKERFSAEFPKEGPSILRIQQVVRGDSAAYFCASSPQVGQSGNTIYFGEGSWLTVV.

This clonotype turned up a few times. A junction end diverges from the germline sequence, so it may reflect a read error. This chain uses TRBV7-3 with TRBJ2-2; possibly TRBD1 or TRBD2 for D (5 bases each). Germline loops: CDR1 SGHTA, CDR2 FQGTGA. CDR3 length: 14 amino acids. CDR3 region: CASSPGPNTGELFF. The CDR3 nucleotides read TGTGCTAGCAGCCCGGGACCCAACACCGGGGAGCTGTTTTTT. Supplemented by reference TRBV7-3 and TRBJ2-2, the full variable domain reads GAGVSQTPSNKVTEKGKYVELRCDPISGHTALYWYRQSLGQGPEFLIYFQGTGAADDSGLPNDRFFAVRPEGSVSTLKIQRTERGDSAVYLCASSPGPNTGELFFGEGSRLTVL.

This CDR3 reads CASSLGTVRTDTQYF. The CDR3, as DNA: TGTGCCAGCAGCTTAGGGACAGTTCGAACAGATACGCAGTATTTT. The J gene is TRBJ2-3, the V gene TRBV7-3, with 7 bases matching TRBD1. CDR1 and CDR2 (germline): SGHTA, FQGTGA. Trimming took 2 bases from V and 3 from J; bases not matched to a gene: 5. CDR3 length: 15 residues.

This chain links TRBV11-2 with TRBJ2-5, with 8 bases matching TRBD2. The ends lost 5 bases at V and 3 bases at J; junction bases unmatched: 14. The CDR3 contains 17 residues. CDR1 SGHAT and CDR2 FQNNGV come from the germline V gene. The CDR3 protein is CASSLRGGSAPKETQYF. DNA of the CDR3: TGTGCCAGCAGCCTCCGGGGGGGGAGCGCTCCCAAAGAGACCCAGTACTTC.

The rearrangement links TRBV20-1 to TRBJ2-7; no definite D call. The V end lost 6 bases, the J end lost 3 bases, and 18 bases lay between the germline ends. The germline V gene has CDR1 DFQATT and CDR2 SNEGSKA (reference sequence). This CDR3 comprises 14 residues. CDR3 loop: CSAPALRRHYEQYF. In DNA form, the CDR3 reads TGCAGTGCCCCAGCCCTCCGTCGGCACTACGAGCAGTACTTC.

This CDR3 reads CASSLDGKGYEQYF. CDR3 nucleotide sequence: TGCGCCAGCAGCTTGGACGGTAAAGGCTACGAGCAGTACTTC. This chain uses TRBV5-1 with TRBJ2-7; D is unresolved. CDR3 length equals 14 residues. The germline V and J ends were trimmed by 0 bases and 3 bases, with 10 bases remaining between them. From germline, CDR1 is SGHRS and CDR2 YFSETQ.

The chain employs TRBV12-3 or TRBV12-4 and TRBJ1-1; no definite D call. The CDR3 covers 12 residues. The V gene lost 3 bases and the J gene lost 5 bases, with 7 bases spanning the gap. Here the CDR3 DNA reads TGTGCCAGCAGTTTGATCCGGACTGAAGCTTTCTTT. This gives the protein CASSLIRTEAFF.

J is TRBJ2-5 and V is TRBV5-1; D unresolved. The CDR3 has 13 amino acids. Germline V gene sequence: CDR1 SGHRS, CDR2 YFSETQ. Between the trimmed V and J ends, which lost 0 bases and 3 bases, there was a span of 6 bases. CDR3 sequence: CASSLVGEETQYF. The CDR3 coding sequence is TGCGCCAGCAGCTTGGTAGGCGAAGAGACCCAGTACTTC. Drawing the rest from reference TRBV5-1 and TRBJ2-5, the complete variable domain is KAGVTQTPRYLIKTRGQQVTLSCSPISGHRSVSWYQQTPGQGLQFLFEYFSETQRNKGNFPGRFSGRQFSNSRSEMNVSTLELGDSALYLCASSLVGEETQYFGPGTRLLVL.

The chain has TRBV29-1 and TRBJ1-2; D is undetermined. This CDR3 is built from 13 residues. Germline V CDR1 and CDR2: SQVTM, ANQGSEA. Trimming shortened V by 6 bases and J by 8 bases, and 19 bases separated the two germline ends. The CDR3 bases are TGCAGCGTGAGGGAGCAGCAAACGGGCGGCTACACCTTC. Translating it yields CSVREQQTGGYTF. Full variable domain (outside the CDR3, taken from reference TRBV29-1 and TRBJ1-2): SAVISQKPSRDICQRGTSLTIQCQVDSQVTMMFWYRQQPGQSLTLIATANQGSEATYESGFVIDKFPISRPNLTFSTLTVSNMSPEDSSIYLCSVREQQTGGYTFGSGTRLTVV.

This sequence joins TRBV6-6 and TRBJ2-3; no clear D. Looked up from germline, CDR1 is MNHNY and CDR2 is SVGAGI (reference sequence). This CDR3 is built from 13 residues. With 7 bases removed from V and 5 bases from J, the gap between germline ends came to 13 bases. The CDR3 loop reads CASTIGPRDTQYF. CDR3 bases: TGTGCCAGCACTATAGGGCCAAGAGATACGCAGTATTTT.

This chain links TRBV5-1 with TRBJ2-7, with 7 bases lining up with TRBD1. The CDR3 is made up of 15 amino acids. Unmatched junction bases numbered 6, after V lost 0 bases and J lost 3 bases. Germline loops: CDR1 SGHRS, CDR2 YFSETQ. Here the CDR3 DNA reads TGCGCCAGCAGCTTGGCCTACAGGGGTGGCTACGAGCAGTACTTC. Amino acids: CASSLAYRGGYEQYF.

This sequence joins TRBV19 and TRBJ2-7; 7 bases fit TRBD2. The CDR3 consists of 15 residues. Per the germline V gene, CDR1 is LNHDA and CDR2 is SQIVND (reference sequence). V dropped 0 bases and J dropped 4; count of bases not matched to a gene: 6. In DNA form, the CDR3 reads TGTGCCAGTAGTATAGACGCTAGCGGAGGGTACGAGCAGTACTTC. Translating it yields CASSIDASGGYEQYF.

DNA for the CDR3: TGTGCCAGCAGTCCCGGGAGGGCCGCCGGGGAGCTGTTTTTT. Amino acids: CASSPGRAAGELFF. This rearrangement joins TRBV12-3 or TRBV12-4 to TRBJ2-2, with 8 bases aligning to TRBD2. Germline trimming cut 5 bases from V and 6 bases from J; bases unmatched to any gene: 5. CDR3 length equals 14 residues.

J is TRBJ2-3 and V is TRBV20-1; 13 nucleotides agree with TRBD2. The CDR3 loop spans 16 amino acids. Trimming at V came to 3 bases and at J to 6 bases, leaving 9 bases not matched to a gene. Germline loops: CDR1 DFQATT, CDR2 SNEGSKA (reference sequence). CDR3 in DNA: TGCAGTGCTAGTAGGACTAGCGGGAGTGGAATGGATACGCAGTATTTT. Translated: CSASRTSGSGMDTQYF.

This clonotype was counted between two and nine times. The rearrangement links TRBV6-1 to TRBJ2-1; perhaps TRBD2 as D (6 bases). Germline values: CDR1 MNHNS, CDR2 SASEGT. CDR3 size: 16 residues. Trimming took off 7 bases at V and 0 bases at J, with 16 bases between the two ends. As DNA, the CDR3 is TGTGCCAGCAAACCCCTTAGCGGTAGCTCCTACAATGAGCAGTTCTTC. It translates to CASKPLSGSSYNEQFF.

The chain has TRBV19 and TRBJ1-1; D possibly corresponds to TRBD1 (6 bases). Germline CDR1 and CDR2: LNHDA and SQIVND (reference sequence). The CDR3 length is 14 residues. The V end lost 3 bases, the J end lost 3 bases, and 11 bases lay between the germline ends. The CDR3 reads CASSIQGMHTEAFF. As DNA, the CDR3 is TGTGCCAGTAGTATCCAGGGGATGCACACTGAAGCTTTCTTT.

The rearrangement uses TRBV5-4 and TRBJ2-5; unclear D gene. V was clipped by 4 bases and J by 4 bases, with 11 bases between them. This CDR3 has 13 amino acids. Per germline, CDR1 SGHNT and CDR2 YYREEE (reference sequence). The CDR3 is CASSLIGGETQYF. The CDR3 DNA reads as TGTGCCAGCAGCCTCATTGGTGGAGAGACCCAGTACTTC.

This chain connects TRBV7-2 to TRBJ2-1; D ambiguous. Judging by the DNA end, TRBJ2-7 fits better; the J call may be wrong. The CDR3 runs to 12 residues. Germline CDR1 reads SGHTA; CDR2 reads FQGNSA. The CDR3 spells CASSRSVYEQYF. The CDR3 DNA sequence: TGTGCCAGCAGCCGGAGTGTATACGAGCAGTACTTC.

CDR3 sequence reads: CASRTGDRDFLSYTF. Written as DNA, the CDR3 is TGTGCCAGCAGGACCGGCGACAGGGATTTTCTGAGCTACACCTTC. This chain links TRBV28 with TRBJ1-2; 7 nucleotides line up with TRBD1. CDR3 size: 15 residues. Trimming at V came to 6 bases and at J to 9 bases, leaving 16 bases not matched to a gene. Per germline, CDR1 MDHEN and CDR2 SYDVKM.

The chain joins TRBV7-2 to TRBJ2-2; 13 bases are a match to TRBD2. The CDR3 loop spans 18 amino acids. Germline lookup yields CDR1 SGHTA and CDR2 FQGNSA. J gave up 7 bases and V 0 bases, and 8 bases lay outside the gene matches. The CDR3 loop is CASSLARTSGRMGGELFF. CDR3 DNA sequence: TGTGCCAGCAGCTTAGCGAGGACTAGCGGGAGAATGGGCGGGGAGCTGTTTTTT.

This clonotype was seen a single time. V is TRBV6-6 and J is TRBJ1-1; D is possibly TRBD1 (5 bases). The CDR3 runs 14 residues. V was cut by 2 bases and J by 4 bases, with 11 bases left in between. The V gene's germline CDR1 is MNHNY and CDR2 SVGAGI (reference sequence). The CDR3, as DNA: TGTGCCAGCAGTTACCCTTCCGGGGGCACTGAAGCTTTCTTT. Its translation: CASSYPSGGTEAFF.

V and J are TRBV20-1 and TRBJ2-5, with TRBD2 identical over 11 bases. Germline loops: CDR1 DFQATT, CDR2 SNEGSKA (reference sequence). The CDR3 loop spans 15 amino acids. The V and J ends lost 3 bases and 5 bases, in that order; junction bases with no gene match: 8. This CDR3 reads CSASRVAGGRETQYF. For the CDR3, the DNA is TGCAGTGCTAGTAGGGTAGCGGGAGGGAGGGAGACCCAGTACTTC.